This T cell receptor beta chain stems from a study of blood T cell repertoires in COVID-19. The wider study: PBMCs, B-cell-depleted T cells, or T cells were the source of the cDNA or gDNA that made up the material.

Here immunoSEQ multiplex PCR was the method, and the copy in TCRdb shows in-frame clones only, minus some. The table has about 120,000 clones, 79% seen once. This CDR3 comprises 12 residues. Germline assignment: CDR1 LNHDA and CDR2 SQIVND (reference sequence). V lost 10 bases to trimming and J lost 4 bases, with 13 bases between them. The source material was peripheral blood. This clonotype was sampled from an elderly woman with acute or convalescent COVID-19. V and J are TRBV19 and TRBJ1-2; possible D gene TRBD1, 6 bases. The CDR3: CATIGGGYGYTF. CDR3 DNA sequence: TGTGCCACCATAGGGGGTGGCTATGGCTACACCTTC. Full variable domain (rest looked up from reference TRBV19 and TRBJ1-2): DGGITQSPKYLFRKEGQNVTLSCEQNLNHDAMYWYRQDPGQGLRLIYYSQIVNDFQKGDIAEGYSVSREKKESFPLTVTSAQKNPTAFYLCATIGGGYGYTFGSGTRLTVV.